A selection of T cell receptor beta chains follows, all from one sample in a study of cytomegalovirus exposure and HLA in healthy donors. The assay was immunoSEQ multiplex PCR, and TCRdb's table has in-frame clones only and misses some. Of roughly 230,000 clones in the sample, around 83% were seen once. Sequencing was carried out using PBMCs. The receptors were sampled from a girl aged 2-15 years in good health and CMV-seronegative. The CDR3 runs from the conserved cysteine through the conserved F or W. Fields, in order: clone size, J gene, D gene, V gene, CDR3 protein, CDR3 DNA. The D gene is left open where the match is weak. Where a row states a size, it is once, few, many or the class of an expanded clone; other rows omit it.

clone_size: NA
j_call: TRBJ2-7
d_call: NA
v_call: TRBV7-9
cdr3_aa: CASSSTGQLYEQYF
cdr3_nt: TGTGCCAGCAGCTCTACCGGACAGCTCTACGAGCAGTACTTC

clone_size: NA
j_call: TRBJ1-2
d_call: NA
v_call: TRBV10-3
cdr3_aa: CAISESGIYGYTF
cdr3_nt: TGTGCCATCAGTGAGTCGGGCATCTATGGCTACACCTTC

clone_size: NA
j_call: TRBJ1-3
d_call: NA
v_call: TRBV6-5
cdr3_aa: CASRSSGNTIYF
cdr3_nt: TGTGCCAGCAGGAGCTCTGGAAACACCATATATTTT

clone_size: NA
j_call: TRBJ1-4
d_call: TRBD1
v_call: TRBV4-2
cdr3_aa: CASRRDRGGEKLFF
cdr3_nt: TGTGCCAGCAGACGTGACAGGGGGGGTGAAAAACTGTTTTTT

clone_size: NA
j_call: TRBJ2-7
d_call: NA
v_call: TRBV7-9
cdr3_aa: CASSSYPRTAIQQYF
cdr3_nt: TGTGCCAGCAGCTCCTACCCACGGACAGCAATCCAACAGTACTTC

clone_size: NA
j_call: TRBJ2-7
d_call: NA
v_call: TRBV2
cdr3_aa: CASSGFRVHEQYF
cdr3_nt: TGTGCCAGCAGTGGATTCAGGGTCCACGAGCAGTACTTC

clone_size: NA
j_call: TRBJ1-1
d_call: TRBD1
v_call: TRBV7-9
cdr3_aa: CASSGNDRVEAFF
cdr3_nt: TGTGCCAGCAGCGGTAACGACAGGGTCGAAGCTTTCTTT

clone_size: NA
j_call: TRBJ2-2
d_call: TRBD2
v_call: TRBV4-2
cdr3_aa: CASSLAGANTGELFF
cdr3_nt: TGTGCCAGCAGCCTGGCGGGAGCGAACACCGGGGAGCTGTTTTTT

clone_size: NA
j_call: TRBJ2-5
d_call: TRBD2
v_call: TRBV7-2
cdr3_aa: CASSLLKTSGSETQYF
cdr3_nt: TGTGCCAGCAGCTTATTAAAGACTAGCGGGAGTGAGACCCAGTACTTC

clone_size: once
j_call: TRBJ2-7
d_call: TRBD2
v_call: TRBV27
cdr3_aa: CASSLGGSNSYEQYF
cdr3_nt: TGTGCCAGCAGTTTGGGAGGGAGCAACTCCTACGAGCAGTACTTC

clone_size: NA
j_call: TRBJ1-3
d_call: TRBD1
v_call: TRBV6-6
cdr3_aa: CASSRGTATSGNTIYF
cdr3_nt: TGTGCCAGCAGTCGCGGGACAGCAACTTCTGGAAACACCATATATTTT

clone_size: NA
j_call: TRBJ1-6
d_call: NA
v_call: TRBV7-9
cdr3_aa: CASSFDSYYNSPLHF
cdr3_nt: TGTGCCAGCAGCTTCGACAGCTACTATAATTCACCCCTCCACTTT

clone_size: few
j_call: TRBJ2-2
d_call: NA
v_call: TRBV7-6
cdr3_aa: CASSRGSGGELFF
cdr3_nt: TGTGCCAGCAGCCGGGGGTCTGGCGGGGAGCTGTTTTTT

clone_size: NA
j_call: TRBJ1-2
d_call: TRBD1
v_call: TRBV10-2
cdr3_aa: CASRRAGGADYGYTF
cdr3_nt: TGCGCCAGCAGGCGGGCAGGGGGCGCCGACTATGGCTACACCTTC

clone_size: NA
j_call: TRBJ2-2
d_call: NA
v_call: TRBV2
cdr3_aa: CASSDARTPNTGELFF
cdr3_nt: TGTGCCAGCAGTGACGCACGAACTCCGAACACCGGGGAGCTGTTTTTT

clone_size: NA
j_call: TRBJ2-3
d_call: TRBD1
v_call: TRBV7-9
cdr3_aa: CASRQGQGTDTQYF
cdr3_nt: TGTGCCAGCAGACAAGGACAGGGAACAGATACGCAGTATTTT

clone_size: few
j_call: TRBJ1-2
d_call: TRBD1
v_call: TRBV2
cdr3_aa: CASDILGQGGGYTF
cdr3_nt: TGTGCCAGCGATATCTTAGGACAGGGAGGCGGCTACACCTTC

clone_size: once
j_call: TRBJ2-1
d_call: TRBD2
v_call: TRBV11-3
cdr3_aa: CASSLVTGGANEQFF
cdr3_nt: TGTGCCAGCAGCTTAGTGACGGGAGGTGCCAATGAGCAGTTCTTC

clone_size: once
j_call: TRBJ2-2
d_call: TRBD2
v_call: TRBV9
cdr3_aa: CASSVGGFAGGSGGELFF
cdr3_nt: TGTGCCAGCAGCGTAGGGGGCTTTGCGGGGGGATCCGGCGGGGAGCTGTTTTTT

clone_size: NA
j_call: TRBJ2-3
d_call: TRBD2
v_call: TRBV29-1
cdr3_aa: CSVEDPRTSAGDTQYF
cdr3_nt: TGCAGCGTTGAAGATCCGAGGACTAGCGCCGGGGATACGCAGTATTTT

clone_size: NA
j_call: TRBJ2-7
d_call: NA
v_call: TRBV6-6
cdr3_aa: CASSEWSGDVGKQYF
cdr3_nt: TGTGCCAGCAGTGAGTGGTCAGGGGATGTTGGCAAGCAGTACTTC

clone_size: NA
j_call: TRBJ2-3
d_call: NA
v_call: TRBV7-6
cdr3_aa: CASSLGQEGDTQYF
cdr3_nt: TGTGCCAGCAGCTTAGGACAGGAAGGAGATACGCAGTATTTT

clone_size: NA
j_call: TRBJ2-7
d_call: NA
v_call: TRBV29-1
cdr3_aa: CSASLSRSEQYF
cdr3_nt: TGCAGCGCCTCCCTTAGTCGTTCCGAGCAGTACTTC

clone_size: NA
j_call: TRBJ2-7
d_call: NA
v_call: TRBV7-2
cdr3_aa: CASSLQGRISYEQYF
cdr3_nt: TGTGCCAGCAGCTTACAGGGCCGAATCTCCTACGAGCAGTACTTC

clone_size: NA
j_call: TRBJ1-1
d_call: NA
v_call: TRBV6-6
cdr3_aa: CASSTDTEAFF
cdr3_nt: TGTGCCAGCAGTACGGACACTGAAGCTTTCTTT

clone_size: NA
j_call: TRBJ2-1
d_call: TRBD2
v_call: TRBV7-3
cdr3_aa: CASSLRASGYNEQFF
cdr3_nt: TGTGCCAGCAGCTTAAGGGCTAGCGGTTACAATGAGCAGTTCTTC

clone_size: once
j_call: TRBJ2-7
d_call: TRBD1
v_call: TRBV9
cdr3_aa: CASGTDYYEQYF
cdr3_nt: TGTGCCAGCGGGACAGACTACTACGAGCAGTACTTC

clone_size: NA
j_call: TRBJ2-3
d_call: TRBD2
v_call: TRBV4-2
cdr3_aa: CASSQARSGGHTDTQYF
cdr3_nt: TGTGCCAGCAGCCAAGCACGGAGCGGGGGACACACAGATACGCAGTATTTT

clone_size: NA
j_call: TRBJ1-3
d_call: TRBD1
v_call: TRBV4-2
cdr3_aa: CASSPGQGSPIYF
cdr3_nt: TGTGCCAGCAGCCCCGGACAGGGAAGCCCCATATATTTT

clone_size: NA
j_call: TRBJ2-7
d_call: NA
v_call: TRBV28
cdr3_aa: CASSLEGLPYEQYF
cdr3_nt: TGTGCCAGCAGTTTGGAGGGACTTCCCTACGAGCAGTACTTC

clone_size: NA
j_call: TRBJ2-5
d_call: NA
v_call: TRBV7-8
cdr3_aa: CASSLSSRLQYF
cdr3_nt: TGTGCCAGCAGCTTAAGCTCCAGGCTCCAGTACTTC

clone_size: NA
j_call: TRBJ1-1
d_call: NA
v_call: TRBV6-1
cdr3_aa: CASSAYLGGQTNTEAFF
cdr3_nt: TGTGCCAGCAGTGCATACCTTGGGGGACAAACGAACACTGAAGCTTTCTTT

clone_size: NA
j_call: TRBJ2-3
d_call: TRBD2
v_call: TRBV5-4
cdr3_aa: CASSRGLAGLTDTQYF
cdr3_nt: TGTGCCAGCAGCCGAGGACTAGCGGGGCTGACAGATACGCAGTATTTT

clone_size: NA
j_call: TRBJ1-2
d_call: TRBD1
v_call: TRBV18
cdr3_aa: CASSPDRPYGYTF
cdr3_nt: TGTGCCAGCTCACCGGACAGGCCTTATGGCTACACCTTC

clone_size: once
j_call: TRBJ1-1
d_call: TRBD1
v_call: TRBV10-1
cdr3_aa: CASSAGGAAEAFF
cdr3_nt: TGCGCCAGCAGTGCAGGGGGCGCCGCTGAAGCTTTCTTT

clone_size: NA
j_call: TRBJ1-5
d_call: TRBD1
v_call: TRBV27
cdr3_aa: CASSSTGVWNQPQHF
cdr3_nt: TGTGCCAGCAGTTCCACAGGGGTTTGGAATCAGCCCCAGCATTTT

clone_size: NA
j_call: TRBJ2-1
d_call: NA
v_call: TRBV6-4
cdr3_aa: CASSEQEGIYNEQFF
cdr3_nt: TGTGCCAGCAGTGAACAGGAGGGTATTTACAATGAGCAGTTCTTC

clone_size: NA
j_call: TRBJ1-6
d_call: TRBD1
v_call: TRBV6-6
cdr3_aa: CASSPGQGVGNSPLHF
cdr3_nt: TGTGCCAGCAGTCCCGGACAGGGAGTGGGTAATTCACCCCTCCACTTT

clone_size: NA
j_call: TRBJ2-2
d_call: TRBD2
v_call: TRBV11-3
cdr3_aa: CASSSGGGAILTGELFF
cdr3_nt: TGTGCCAGCAGCTCAGGCGGGGGGGCGATACTAACCGGGGAGCTGTTTTTT

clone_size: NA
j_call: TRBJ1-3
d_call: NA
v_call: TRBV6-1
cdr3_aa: CASRVSSGNTIYF
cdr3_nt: TGTGCCAGCAGGGTCAGCTCTGGAAACACCATATATTTT

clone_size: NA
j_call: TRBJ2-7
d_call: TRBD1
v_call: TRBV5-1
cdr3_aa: CASSRSGQGAYEQYF
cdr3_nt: TGCGCCAGCAGCCGGTCGGGACAGGGGGCCTACGAGCAGTACTTC

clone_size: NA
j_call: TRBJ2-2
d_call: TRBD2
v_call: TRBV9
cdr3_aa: CASSPRTSGGAWGELFF
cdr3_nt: TGTGCCAGCAGCCCCCGGACTAGCGGGGGGGCTTGGGGGGAGCTGTTTTTT